This is a list of T cell receptor beta chains from one sample in a study of blood T cell repertoires in COVID-19. Repertoires were generated with immunoSEQ multiplex PCR, while TCRdb's copy carries only in-frame clones and drops some. The table records 100,000 to 150,000 clones, nearly 70% of them present only once. Sample: peripheral blood. The source of these receptors is a woman aged 70-85 years with acute or convalescent COVID-19. Each CDR3 is given with its conserved first and last residue. The D gene is left open where the match is weak. Size is stated for part of the rows, as once, few or many counts, or as a class when the clone is expanded.

few,TRBV6-5,13,TRBJ1-1,.,CASTPRGDTEAFF,TGTGCCAGCACTCCCCGGGGGGACACTGAAGCTTTCTTT
.,TRBV9,15,TRBJ2-3,.,CASSLLGTSTDTQYF,TGTGCCAGCAGCCTTCTAGGTACTAGCACAGATACGCAGTATTTT
few,TRBV9,14,TRBJ2-7,.,CASSLGGRGDEQYF,TGTGCCAGCAGCCTGGGGGGCAGGGGGGACGAGCAGTACTTC
once,TRBV6-6,18,TRBJ1-6,TRBD1,CASSHLPPGQGRNSPLHF,TGTGCCAGCAGTCACCTTCCTCCGGGACAGGGAAGAAATTCACCCCTCCACTTT
few,TRBV4-1,16,TRBJ2-3,.,CASSQDSDPRTDTQYF,TGCGCCAGCAGCCAAGATTCGGATCCCAGGACAGATACGCAGTATTTT
.,TRBV9,16,TRBJ1-4,.,CASSRQADGTNEKLFF,TGTGCCAGCAGTCGACAGGCCGACGGCACTAATGAAAAACTGTTTTTT
.,TRBV9,17,TRBJ2-1,TRBD2,CASSAGLAAERTNEQFF,TGTGCCAGCAGCGCGGGACTAGCGGCCGAACGAACGAATGAGCAGTTCTTC
.,TRBV6-1,14,TRBJ1-1,.,CASSERGINTEAFF,TGTGCCAGCAGTGAGCGGGGTATTAACACTGAAGCTTTCTTT
.,TRBV10-3,15,TRBJ2-1,TRBD2,CAISEPSGSYNEQFF,TGTGCCATCAGTGAGCCAAGCGGGAGCTACAATGAGCAGTTCTTC
.,TRBV10-2,12,TRBJ2-3,.,CATTGWADTQYF,TGCGCCACCACGGGGTGGGCAGATACGCAGTATTTT
.,TRBV19,18,TRBJ2-1,TRBD2,CATGSGTSGSVDYNEQFF,TGTGCCACCGGCTCCGGGACTAGCGGGAGCGTTGACTACAATGAGCAGTTCTTC
.,TRBV3-1/TRBV3-2,15,TRBJ1-2,.,CASSQGQAIFYGYTF,TGTGCCAGCAGCCAAGGACAGGCCATCTTCTATGGCTACACCTTC
.,TRBV6-1,15,TRBJ2-1,TRBD2,CASSELSGGDGEQFF,TGTGCCAGCAGTGAATTAAGCGGGGGGGATGGTGAGCAGTTCTTC
many,TRBV11-2,16,TRBJ2-7,TRBD2,CASSRGDSGSSYEQYF,TGTGCCAGCAGCAGGGGGGATAGCGGGAGCTCCTACGAGCAGTACTTC
.,TRBV4-1,12,TRBJ1-1,.,CASSRVNTEAFF,TGCGCCAGCAGCCGAGTGAACACTGAAGCTTTCTTT
.,TRBV29-1,14,TRBJ2-3,.,CSARPGASTDTQYF,TGCAGCGCCCGGCCGGGAGCTAGCACAGATACGCAGTATTTT
.,TRBV19,15,TRBJ1-6,.,CASSPGLRGNSPLHF,TGTGCCAGTAGTCCCGGGCTCCGGGGGAATTCACCCCTCCACTTT
.,TRBV6-5,12,TRBJ1-1,.,CASRPRGGEAFF,TGTGCCAGCCGACCAAGGGGGGGAGAAGCTTTCTTT
few,TRBV27,15,TRBJ1-4,.,CASKGKGWSNEKLFF,TGTGCCAGCAAGGGGAAGGGCTGGAGTAATGAAAAACTGTTTTTT
.,TRBV2,15,TRBJ2-2,TRBD2,CASSYSGKGAGELFF,TGTGCCAGCAGTTATAGCGGGAAAGGGGCCGGGGAGCTGTTTTTT
.,TRBV7-3,15,TRBJ2-3,TRBD1,CASSLTGGTTDTQYF,TGTGCCAGCAGCTTAACAGGGGGCACTACAGATACGCAGTATTTT
.,TRBV4-1,16,TRBJ2-5,TRBD2,CASSPGLAGGRETQYF,TGCGCCAGCAGCCCCGGACTAGCGGGGGGCCGAGAGACCCAGTACTTC
.,TRBV27,15,TRBJ2-1,TRBD2,CASSRLSGTYNEQFF,TGTGCCAGCAGCCGTCTTAGCGGGACATACAATGAGCAGTTCTTC
.,TRBV3-1/TRBV3-2,14,TRBJ1-2,TRBD1,CASSQEGQDGGYTF,TGTGCCAGCAGCCAAGAGGGACAGGACGGTGGCTACACCTTC
many,TRBV4-2,18,TRBJ1-3,TRBD1,CASSQDWPGQGSGNTIYF,TGTGCCAGCAGCCAAGATTGGCCGGGACAGGGCTCTGGAAACACCATATATTTT
.,TRBV6-5,14,TRBJ2-7,.,CASSLSRVLYEQYF,TGTGCCAGCAGTCTGTCCCGGGTCCTCTACGAGCAGTACTTC
.,TRBV7-9,18,TRBJ1-4,TRBD1,CASSPGDRGRATNEKLFF,TGTGCCAGCAGCCCCGGAGACAGGGGGCGGGCAACTAATGAAAAACTGTTTTTT
few,TRBV2,14,TRBJ2-7,TRBD1,CASRVTGMSYEQYF,TGTGCCAGCAGGGTGACAGGGATGTCCTACGAGCAGTACTTC
.,TRBV11-2,15,TRBJ1-4,.,CASSSSGTWGEKLFF,TGTGCCAGCAGCTCCTCCGGGACATGGGGTGAAAAACTGTTTTTT
.,TRBV5-1,15,TRBJ2-5,TRBD1,CASSPLTTGMETQYF,TGCGCCAGCAGCCCCCTCACGACAGGGATGGAGACCCAGTACTTC
.,TRBV6-5,16,TRBJ1-5,TRBD1,CASSYSKGQGGQPQHF,TGTGCCAGCAGTTACTCGAAAGGACAGGGAGGTCAGCCCCAGCATTTT
.,TRBV19,16,TRBJ2-1,TRBD2,CASSTGTSGRNNEQFF,TGTGCCAGTAGTACCGGGACTAGCGGGAGAAACAATGAGCAGTTCTTC